This T cell receptor beta chain originates from a study of cytomegalovirus exposure and HLA in healthy donors. Study-level information: Earlier work reported 95 million to 130 million unique TCR beta sequences from about 170 million T cells. Findings and caveats of the study: Three CMV-associated chains were confirmed in vitro to be specific for CMV antigens. Later, an analysis showed that TCR beta chains associated with HLA were more clonally expanded than others that were equally common.

The PCR contained 60 Vbeta and 13 Jbeta primers. TCRdb's table, derived via immunoSEQ multiplex PCR, lists solely in-frame clones and lacks some. The sample lists over 110,000 clones, about 80% seen once, with around 6.6% in the top ten. The CDR3 loop spans 14 amino acids. Trimming cost V 5 bases and J 1 base, with 12 bases left between them. Germline V gene sequence: CDR1 MNHEY, CDR2 SMNVEV (reference sequence). There are a few counts of this clone. Its specificity is unknown. Sequenced input: PBMCs. The rearrangement links TRBV27 to TRBJ2-7, with D perhaps matching TRBD1 (6 bases). The origin of this receptor is a middle-aged woman in good health and CMV-seropositive. The CDR3: CASSPGTLSYEQYF. DNA of the CDR3: TGTGCCAGCAGTCCCGGGACATTGTCCTACGAGCAGTACTTC.